This TCR beta chain came from a study of T cell clonality in common variable immunodeficiency. V was clipped by 1 base and J by 5 bases; unmatched bases: 4. CDR1 is DFQATT and CDR2 is SNEGSKA in the germline V gene (reference sequence). The CDR3 runs to 14 residues. Sequenced by immunoSEQ multiplex PCR; TCRdb stores in-frame clones only, minus some. Observed are 35,000 to 50,000 clones, no singletons, with the top ten taking less than 3%. Study-wide results and limits: CVID subjects shared fewer TCRbeta clones than healthy controls did. Links between repertoire features and CVID complications were heterogeneity-limited. In common variable immunodeficiency, TCR beta chains reportedly carried fewer deletions and N-nucleotide insertions.

This clone was observed at least ten times. Antigen specificity is unknown. The read stops 3 residues short of the end of the CDR3; the missing end is completed from the germline J gene. Patients and controls were mostly of Caucasian heritage. The J gene is TRBJ2-7, the V gene TRBV20-1; 11 bases are shared with TRBD2. This sequence originates from a person aged 18-69 years in good health. Sequenced: peripheral blood mononuclear cells. The CDR3 sequence is CSARVLAGGNEQYF. The CDR3 bases that were read are TGCAGTGCTAGAGTGCTAGCGGGAGGAAACGAG.